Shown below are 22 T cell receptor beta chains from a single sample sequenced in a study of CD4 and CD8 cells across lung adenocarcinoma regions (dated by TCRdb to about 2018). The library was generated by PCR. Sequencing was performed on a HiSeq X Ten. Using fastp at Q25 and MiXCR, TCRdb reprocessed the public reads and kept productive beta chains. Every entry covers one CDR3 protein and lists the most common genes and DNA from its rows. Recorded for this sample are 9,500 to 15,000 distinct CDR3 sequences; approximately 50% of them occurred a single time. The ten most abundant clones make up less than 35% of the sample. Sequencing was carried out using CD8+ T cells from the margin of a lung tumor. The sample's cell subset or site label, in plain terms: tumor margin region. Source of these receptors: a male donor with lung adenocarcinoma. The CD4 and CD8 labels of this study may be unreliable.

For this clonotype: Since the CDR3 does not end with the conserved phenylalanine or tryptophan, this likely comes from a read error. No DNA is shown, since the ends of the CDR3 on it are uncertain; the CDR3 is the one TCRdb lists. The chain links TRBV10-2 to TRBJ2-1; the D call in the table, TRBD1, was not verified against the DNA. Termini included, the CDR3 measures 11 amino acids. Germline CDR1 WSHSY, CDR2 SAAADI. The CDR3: CASSETPPPSL.

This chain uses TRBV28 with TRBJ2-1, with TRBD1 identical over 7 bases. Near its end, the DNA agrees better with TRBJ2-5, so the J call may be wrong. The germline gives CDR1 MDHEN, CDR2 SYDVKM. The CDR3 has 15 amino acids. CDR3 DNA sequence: TGTGCCAGCACTTCCTCAGGGGGAGCGGAAGAGACCCAGTACTTC. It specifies CASTSSGGAEETQYF.

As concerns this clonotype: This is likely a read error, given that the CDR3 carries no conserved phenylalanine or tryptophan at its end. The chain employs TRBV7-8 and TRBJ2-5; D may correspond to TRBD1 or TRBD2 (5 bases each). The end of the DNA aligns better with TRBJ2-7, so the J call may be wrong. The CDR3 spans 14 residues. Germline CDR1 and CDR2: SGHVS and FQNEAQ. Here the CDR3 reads CASSPRDHAYEQYS. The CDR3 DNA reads TGTGCCAGCAGCCCCAGGGACCACGCCTACGAGCAGTACTCT.

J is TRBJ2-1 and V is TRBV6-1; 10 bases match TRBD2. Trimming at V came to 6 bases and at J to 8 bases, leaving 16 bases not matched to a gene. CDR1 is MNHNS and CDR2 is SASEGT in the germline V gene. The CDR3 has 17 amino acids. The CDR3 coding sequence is TGTGCCAGCAGCCAGGGGCTAGCGGGAGCTCGTACAGATGAGCAGTTCTTC. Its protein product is CASSQGLAGARTDEQFF.

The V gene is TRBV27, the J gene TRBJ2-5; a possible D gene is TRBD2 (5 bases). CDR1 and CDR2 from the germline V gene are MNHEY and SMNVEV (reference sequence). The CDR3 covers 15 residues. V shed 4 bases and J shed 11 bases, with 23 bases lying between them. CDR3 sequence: CASSSFSGSTDMQYF. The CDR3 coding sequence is TGTGCCAGCAGTTCATTTAGTGGGAGCACAGATATGCAGTACTTC.

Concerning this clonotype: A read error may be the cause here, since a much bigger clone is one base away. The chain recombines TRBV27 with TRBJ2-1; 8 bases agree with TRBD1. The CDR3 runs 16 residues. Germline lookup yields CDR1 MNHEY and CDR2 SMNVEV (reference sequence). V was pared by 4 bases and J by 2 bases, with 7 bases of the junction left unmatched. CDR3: CASSSPETGAYNEQFF. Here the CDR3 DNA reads TGTGCCAGCAGTTCCCCCGAGACAGGGGCCTACAATGAGCAGTTCTTC.

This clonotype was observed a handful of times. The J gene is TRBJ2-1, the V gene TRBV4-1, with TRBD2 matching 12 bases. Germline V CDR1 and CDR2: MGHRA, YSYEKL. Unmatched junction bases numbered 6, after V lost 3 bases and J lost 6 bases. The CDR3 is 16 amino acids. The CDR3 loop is CASSHVPGLAGNEQFF. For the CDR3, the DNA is TGCGCCAGCAGCCACGTCCCGGGACTAGCGGGCAATGAGCAGTTCTTC.

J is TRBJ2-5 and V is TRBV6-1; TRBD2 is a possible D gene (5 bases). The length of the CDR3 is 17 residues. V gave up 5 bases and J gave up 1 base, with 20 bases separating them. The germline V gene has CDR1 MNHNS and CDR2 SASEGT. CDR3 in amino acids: CASSKQARTGSQETQYF. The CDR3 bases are TGTGCCAGCAGTAAGCAGGCACGGACGGGGAGCCAAGAGACCCAGTACTTC.

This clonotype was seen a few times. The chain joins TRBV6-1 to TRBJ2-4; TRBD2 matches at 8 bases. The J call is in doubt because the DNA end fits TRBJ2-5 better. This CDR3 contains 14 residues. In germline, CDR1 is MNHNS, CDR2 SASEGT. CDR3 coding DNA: TGTGCCAGCAGACCCGCGGGGGGCCAAGAGACCCAGTACTTC. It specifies CASRPAGGQETQYF.

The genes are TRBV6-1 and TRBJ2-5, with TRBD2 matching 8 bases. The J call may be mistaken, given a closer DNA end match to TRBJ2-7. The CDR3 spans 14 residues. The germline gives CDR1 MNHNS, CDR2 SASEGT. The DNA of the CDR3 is TGTGCCAGCAGTGTAGGACTAGCTCGTTACGAGCAGTACTTC. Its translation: CASSVGLARYEQYF.

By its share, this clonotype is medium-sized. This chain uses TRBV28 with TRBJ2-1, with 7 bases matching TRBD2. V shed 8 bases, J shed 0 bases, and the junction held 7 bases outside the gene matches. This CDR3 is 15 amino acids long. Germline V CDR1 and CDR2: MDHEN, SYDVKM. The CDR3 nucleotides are TGTGCCAGCTGGGGGGGAGGCTACTCCTACAATGAGCAGTTCTTC. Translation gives CASWGGGYSYNEQFF.

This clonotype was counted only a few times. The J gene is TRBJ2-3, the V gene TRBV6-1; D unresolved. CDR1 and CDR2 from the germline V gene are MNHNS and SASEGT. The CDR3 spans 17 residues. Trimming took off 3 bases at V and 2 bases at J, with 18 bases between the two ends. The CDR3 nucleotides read TGTGCCAGCAGTGATCCTTTTCTACTGAGGAACACAGATACGCAGTATTTT. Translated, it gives CASSDPFLLRNTDTQYF.

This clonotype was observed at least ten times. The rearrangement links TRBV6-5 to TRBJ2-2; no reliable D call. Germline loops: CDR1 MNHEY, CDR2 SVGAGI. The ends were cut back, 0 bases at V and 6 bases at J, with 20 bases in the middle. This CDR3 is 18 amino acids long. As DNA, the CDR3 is TGTGCCAGCAGTTACTCGGTTTTAGTTACCACCTCGGCCGGGGAGCTGTTTTTT. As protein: CASSYSVLVTTSAGELFF.

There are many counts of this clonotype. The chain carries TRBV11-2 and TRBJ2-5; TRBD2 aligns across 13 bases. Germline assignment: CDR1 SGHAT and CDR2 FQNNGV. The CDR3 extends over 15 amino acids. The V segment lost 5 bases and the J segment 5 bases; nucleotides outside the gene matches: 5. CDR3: CASSTLAGGRETQYF. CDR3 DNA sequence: TGTGCCAGCAGCACACTAGCGGGAGGGAGGGAGACCCAGTACTTC.

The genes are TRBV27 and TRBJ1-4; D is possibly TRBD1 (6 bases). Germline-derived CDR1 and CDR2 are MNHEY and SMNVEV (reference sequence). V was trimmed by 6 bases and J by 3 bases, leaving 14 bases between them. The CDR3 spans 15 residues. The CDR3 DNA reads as TGTGCCAGCAGAACAGGGTTTTTTCCTAATGAAAAACTGTTTTTT. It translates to CASRTGFFPNEKLFF.

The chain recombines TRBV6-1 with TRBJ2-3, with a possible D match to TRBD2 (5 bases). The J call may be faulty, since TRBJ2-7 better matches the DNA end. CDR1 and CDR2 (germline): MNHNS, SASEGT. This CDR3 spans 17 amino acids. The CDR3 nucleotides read TGTGCCAGCAGACAAGGGCTAGAGGGAGCGAGCACAGATAAGCAGTACTTC. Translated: CASRQGLEGASTDKQYF.

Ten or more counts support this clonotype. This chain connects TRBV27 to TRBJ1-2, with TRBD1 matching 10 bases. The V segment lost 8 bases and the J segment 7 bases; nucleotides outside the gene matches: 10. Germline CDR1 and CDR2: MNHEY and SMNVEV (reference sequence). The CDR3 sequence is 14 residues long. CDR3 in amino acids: CASSLTGGWGGYTF. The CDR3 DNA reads TGTGCCAGCTCTCTGACAGGGGGCTGGGGTGGCTACACCTTC.

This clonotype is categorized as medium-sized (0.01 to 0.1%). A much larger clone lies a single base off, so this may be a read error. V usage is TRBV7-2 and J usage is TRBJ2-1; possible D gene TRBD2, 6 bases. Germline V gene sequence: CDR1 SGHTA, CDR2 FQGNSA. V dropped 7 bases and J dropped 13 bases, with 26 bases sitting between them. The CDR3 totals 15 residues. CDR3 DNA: TGTGCCAGCACCACTTCGCGGGACTCCCAAGAGACCCAGTTCTTC. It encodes CASTTSRDSQETQFF.

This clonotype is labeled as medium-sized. CDR3 DNA sequence: TGTGCCAGCAGTGCGCTTCCTACTAGCGGGGGAAACAATGAGCAGTTCTTC. It is translated as CASSALPTSGGNNEQFF. The chain joins TRBV6-4 to TRBJ2-1, with 11 positions matching TRBD2. CDR1 and CDR2 (germline): MRHNA, SNTAGT. The CDR3 loop spans 17 amino acids. V lost 4 bases to trimming and J lost 5 bases; unmatched junction nucleotides: 10.

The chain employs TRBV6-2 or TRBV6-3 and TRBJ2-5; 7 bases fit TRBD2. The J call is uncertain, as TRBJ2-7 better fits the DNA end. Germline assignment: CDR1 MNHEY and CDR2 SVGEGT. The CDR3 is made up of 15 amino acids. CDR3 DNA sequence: TGTGCCAGCAGCCCTTTTGGGGAGGGCCAGGACGAGCAGTACTTC. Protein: CASSPFGEGQDEQYF.

CDR3 coding DNA: TGTGCCAGCAGTTCTCCCCGGACTAGCTCCTACGAGCAGTACTTC. Amino acid sequence: CASSSPRTSSYEQYF. V is TRBV6-5 and J is TRBJ2-7; TRBD2 matches at 7 bases. Germline CDR1 MNHEY, CDR2 SVGAGI. The ends lost 4 bases at V and 0 bases at J; junction bases unmatched: 6. The CDR3 is made up of 15 amino acids.

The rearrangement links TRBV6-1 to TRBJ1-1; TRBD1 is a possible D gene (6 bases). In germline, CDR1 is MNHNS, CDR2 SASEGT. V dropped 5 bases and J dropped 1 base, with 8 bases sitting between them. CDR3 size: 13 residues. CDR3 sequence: CASSKGQNTEAFF. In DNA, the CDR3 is TGTGCCAGCAGTAAGGGACAGAACACTGAAGCTTTCTTT.